Listed here are 8 T cell receptor beta chains from one sample, sequenced in a study of T cell repertoires in cytomegalovirus infection. TCRdb reanalysed the reads using MiXCR and keeps one entry per CDR3 protein. Seen here are around 170,000 distinct CDR3 sequences, approximately 15% observed once, and the top ten hold 20% to 30%. Sequencing input: PBMCs. These receptors all come from a human donor in good health (CMV status not recorded). Some clones in this sample may be carry-over from other donors' samples.

The CDR3 region is CASSSLGEYTEAFF. The CDR3 DNA reads TGTGCCAGCAGCTCCCTGGGAGAATACACTGAAGCTTTCTTT. The chain links TRBV7-9 to TRBJ1-1; no firm D call. The CDR3 sequence is 14 residues long. Germline V gives CDR1 SEHNR, CDR2 FQNEAQ (reference sequence). V was trimmed by 4 bases and J by 3 bases, leaving 12 bases between them.

The chain carries TRBV29-1 and TRBJ2-6; D is unclear. From germline, CDR1 is SQVTM and CDR2 ANQGSEA. Trimming took off 5 bases at V and 2 bases at J, with 7 bases between the two ends. The CDR3 length is 13 residues. The CDR3 here is CSVSKAGANVLTF. The DNA for the CDR3 is TGCAGCGTTTCCAAGGCTGGGGCCAACGTCCTGACTTTC. Combining the CDR3 with reference TRBV29-1 and TRBJ2-6 gives the whole variable domain SAVISQKPSRDICQRGTSLTIQCQVDSQVTMMFWYRQQPGQSLTLIATANQGSEATYESGFVIDKFPISRPNLTFSTLTVSNMSPEDSSIYLCSVSKAGANVLTFGAGSRLTVL.

The J gene is TRBJ2-3, the V gene TRBV5-1; 11 bases fit TRBD2. The CDR3 sequence is 19 residues long. The V gene's germline CDR1 is SGHRS and CDR2 YFSETQ. The ends lost 0 bases at V and 0 bases at J; junction bases unmatched: 9. CDR3 sequence: CASSLAVLAGGTSTDTQYF. The CDR3 DNA is TGCGCCAGCAGCTTGGCCGTCCTAGCGGGGGGAACTAGCACAGATACGCAGTATTTT.

This chain joins TRBV5-1 and TRBJ2-2, with 8 bases aligning to TRBD2. The junction had 9 bases not matched to a gene; V was cut back by 0 bases and J by 5 bases. Germline V gene sequence: CDR1 SGHRS, CDR2 YFSETQ. There are 17 residues in the CDR3. This chain's CDR3 is CASSLGTGTRGTGELFF. The CDR3 DNA reads TGCGCCAGCAGCTTGGGGACCGGGACTAGAGGGACCGGGGAGCTGTTTTTT.

J is TRBJ2-1 and V is TRBV24-1, with D possibly TRBD1 on 7 matching bases. This CDR3 region has 16 residues. The germline V and J ends were trimmed by 2 bases and 3 bases, with 13 bases remaining between them. Germline CDR1 is KGHDR and CDR2 is SFDVKD. The CDR3 spells CATSDSTGRHYNEQFF. CDR3 sequence (DNA): TGTGCCACCAGTGATTCGACAGGGAGGCACTACAATGAGCAGTTCTTC.

This clonotype came up a few times. The V call is TRBV6-1, the J call TRBJ2-3, with TRBD2 identical over 8 bases. V shed 6 bases, J shed 4 bases, and the junction held 12 bases outside the gene matches. Germline V gene sequence: CDR1 MNHNS, CDR2 SASEGT. The CDR3 length is 16 residues. CDR3 nucleotide sequence: TGTGCCAGCAGCCCCGCCGGACGGGGGGGCCCAGATACGCAGTATTTT. It codes for CASSPAGRGGPDTQYF.

This clonotype came up many times. The V call is TRBV6-1, the J call TRBJ2-1; a possible D gene is TRBD1 (6 bases). The V end lost 4 bases, the J end lost 6 bases, and 13 bases lay between the germline ends. Germline CDR1 is MNHNS and CDR2 is SASEGT. This CDR3 has 14 amino acids. The CDR3 bases are TGTGCCAGCAGTGTTCGTGCCAGGGGCAATGAGCAGTTCTTC. Its protein product is CASSVRARGNEQFF.

The chain links TRBV7-2 to TRBJ2-7; D is perhaps TRBD2 (5 bases). Between the trimmed V and J ends, which lost 5 bases and 0 bases, there was a span of 20 bases. The CDR3 has 17 amino acids. The germline V gene encodes CDR1 SGHTA and CDR2 FQGNSA. CDR3 in DNA: TGTGCCAGCAGCCCCAGTCGGAGTAGCGTGGCCTCCTACGAGCAGTACTTC. Translating it yields CASSPSRSSVASYEQYF.